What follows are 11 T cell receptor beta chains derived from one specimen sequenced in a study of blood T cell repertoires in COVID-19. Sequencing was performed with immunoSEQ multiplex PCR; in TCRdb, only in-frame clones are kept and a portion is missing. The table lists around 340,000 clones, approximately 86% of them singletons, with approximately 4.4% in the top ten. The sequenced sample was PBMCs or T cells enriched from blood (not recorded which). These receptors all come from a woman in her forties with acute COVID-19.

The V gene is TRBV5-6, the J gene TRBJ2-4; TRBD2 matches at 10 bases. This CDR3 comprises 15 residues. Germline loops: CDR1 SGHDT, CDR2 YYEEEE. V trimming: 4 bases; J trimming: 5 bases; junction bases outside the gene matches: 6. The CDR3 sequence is CASSHRTSGENIQYF. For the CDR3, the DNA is TGTGCCAGCAGCCACCGGACTAGCGGAGAAAACATTCAGTACTTC.

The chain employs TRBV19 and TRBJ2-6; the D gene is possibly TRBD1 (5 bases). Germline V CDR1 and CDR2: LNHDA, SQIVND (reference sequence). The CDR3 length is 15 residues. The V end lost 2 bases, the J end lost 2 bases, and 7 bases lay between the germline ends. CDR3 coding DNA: TGTGCCAGTAGTATAACAGGTACTGGGGCCAACGTCCTGACTTTC. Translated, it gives CASSITGTGANVLTF.

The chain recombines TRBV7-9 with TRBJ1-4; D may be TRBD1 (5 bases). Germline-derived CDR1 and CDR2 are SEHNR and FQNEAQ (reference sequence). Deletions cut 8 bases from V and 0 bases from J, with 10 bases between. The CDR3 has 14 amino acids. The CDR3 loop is CASSGGATNEKLFF. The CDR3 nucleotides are TGTGCCAGCTCTGGGGGGGCAACTAATGAAAAACTGTTTTTT.

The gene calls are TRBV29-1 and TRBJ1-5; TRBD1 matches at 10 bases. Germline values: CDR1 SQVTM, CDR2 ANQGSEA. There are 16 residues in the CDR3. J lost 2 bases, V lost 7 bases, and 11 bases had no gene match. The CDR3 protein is CSGTHRDRGGNQPQHF. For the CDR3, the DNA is TGCAGCGGTACGCACCGGGACAGGGGAGGCAATCAGCCCCAGCATTTT.

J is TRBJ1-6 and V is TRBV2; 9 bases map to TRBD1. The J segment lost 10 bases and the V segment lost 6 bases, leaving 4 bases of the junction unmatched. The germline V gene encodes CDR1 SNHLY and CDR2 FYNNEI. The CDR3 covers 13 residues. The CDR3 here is CASRDRGRSPLHF. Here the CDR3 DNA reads TGTGCCAGCAGGGACAGGGGAAGGTCACCCCTCCACTTT.

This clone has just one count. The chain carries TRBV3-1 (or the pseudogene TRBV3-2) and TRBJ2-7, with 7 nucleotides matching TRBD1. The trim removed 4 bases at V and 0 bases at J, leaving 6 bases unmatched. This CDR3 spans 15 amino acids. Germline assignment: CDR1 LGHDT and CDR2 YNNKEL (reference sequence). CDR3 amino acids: CASSPTWDSSYEQYF. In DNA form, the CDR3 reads TGTGCCAGCAGCCCTACCTGGGACAGCTCCTACGAGCAGTACTTC.

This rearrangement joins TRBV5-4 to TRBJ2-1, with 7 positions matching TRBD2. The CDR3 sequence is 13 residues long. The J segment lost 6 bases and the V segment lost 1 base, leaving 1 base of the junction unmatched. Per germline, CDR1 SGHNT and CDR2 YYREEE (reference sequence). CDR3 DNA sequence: TGTGCCAGCAGCTTGAGCGGGGTCAATGAGCAGTTCTTC. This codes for CASSLSGVNEQFF.

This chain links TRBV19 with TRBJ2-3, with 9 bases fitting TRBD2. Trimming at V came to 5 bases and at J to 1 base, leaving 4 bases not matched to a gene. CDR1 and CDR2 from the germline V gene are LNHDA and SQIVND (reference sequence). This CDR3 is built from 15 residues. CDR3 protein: CASSPWTSGTDTQYF. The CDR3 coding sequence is TGTGCCAGTAGTCCCTGGACTAGCGGCACAGATACGCAGTATTTT.

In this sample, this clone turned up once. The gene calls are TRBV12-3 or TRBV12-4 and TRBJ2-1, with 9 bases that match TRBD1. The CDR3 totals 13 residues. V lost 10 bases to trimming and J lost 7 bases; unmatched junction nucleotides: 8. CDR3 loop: CANAQDRGNEQFF. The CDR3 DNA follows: TGTGCCAACGCCCAGGACAGGGGTAATGAGCAGTTCTTC.

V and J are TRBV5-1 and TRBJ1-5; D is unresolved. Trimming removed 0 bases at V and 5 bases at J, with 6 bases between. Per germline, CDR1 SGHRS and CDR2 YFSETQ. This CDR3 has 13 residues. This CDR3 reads CASSLDLYQPQHF. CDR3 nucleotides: TGCGCCAGCAGCTTGGACCTATATCAGCCCCAGCATTTT.

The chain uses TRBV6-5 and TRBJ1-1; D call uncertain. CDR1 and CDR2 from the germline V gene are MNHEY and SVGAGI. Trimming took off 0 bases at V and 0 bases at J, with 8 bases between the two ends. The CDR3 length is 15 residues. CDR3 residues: CASSYSRQVNTEAFF. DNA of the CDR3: TGTGCCAGCAGTTACTCCAGGCAGGTGAACACTGAAGCTTTCTTT.